Given below is one T cell receptor (beta chain) in context. Its antigen is still unknown. These data come from a study of identifying expanded T cells in peripheral blood. Produced via immunoSEQ multiplex PCR; TCRdb's table is partial and in-frame only. The table includes some 100,000 clones, about 87% detected once. No infections or other immune events were documented during collection. Trimming took 6 bases from V and 5 from J; bases not matched to a gene: 9. Looked up from germline, CDR1 is MNHNS and CDR2 is SASEGT. This CDR3 has 15 residues. The study's findings and limits: Across healthy donors, higher total template counts meant significantly greater approximately 2-week count variance. Over approximately two and four weeks, about 15 and 19 clones changed, versus around 1.2 between replicates.

This receptor was identified in a person aged 18 to 70 in good health. Sequencing used blood. The genes are TRBV6-1 and TRBJ2-5, with TRBD2 matching over 10 bases. CDR3 sequence: CASRSLAGERETQYF. CDR3 in DNA: TGTGCCAGCAGGAGTCTAGCGGGAGAGAGGGAGACCCAGTACTTC.